This T cell receptor beta chain derives from a study of vaccination effects on CD4 cells after COVID-19. On the study more broadly: A couple of convalescent pre-vaccine samples were taken 142 and 148 days post-diagnosis.

Points on this clone: What it recognizes is unknown.

With the ViraFEST assay, the study expanded antigen-specific CD4+ T cells using viral peptide pools, then sequenced them. After less than 11 days in culture, the CD4+ T cells were isolated. The person acquired a PCR-confirmed SARS-CoV-2 infection between March and December 2020. A peptide pool from HIV-1 Nef constituted the negative control culture. Sequencing was performed with immunoSEQ multiplex PCR; in TCRdb, only in-frame clones are kept and a portion is missing. The data show fewer than 60,000 clones, with around 76% seen just once and 5.5% held by the top ten. Overall study results and limits: Substantial clonal contraction characterized both infection- and vaccine-induced clones late after vaccination. Convalescents' post-vaccination spike-reactive clones were chiefly new, vaccine-induced ones.

V was cut by 2 bases and J by 2 bases, with 11 bases left in between. The V gene's germline CDR1 is SGHKS and CDR2 YYEKEE (reference sequence). The CDR3 is 14 amino acids. The origin of this receptor is a human donor who had a prior SARS-CoV-2 infection. The sample here was CD4+ T cells from PBMCs cultured with HIV peptides, taken before COVID-19 vaccination. The subset here: HIV-1 Nef peptide pool negative control/reference culture. The rearrangement joins TRBV5-5 to TRBJ2-7; no clear D gene. CDR3 protein: CASSFWVSAYEQYF. The CDR3 DNA reads as TGTGCCAGCAGCTTTTGGGTCAGCGCCTACGAGCAGTACTTC.